This T cell receptor (beta chain) was identified in a study of blood T cell repertoires in COVID-19. Study in general: The analysed material was cDNA or gDNA that came from T cells, B-cell-depleted T cells, or PBMCs.

In the authors' methods: Amplified reference gene primers provided the basis for estimating nucleated cell counts. Assay used: immunoSEQ multiplex PCR; TCRdb lists only in-frame clones, some missing. D and trimming were read from the DNA, whereas the V and J calls and clone size are those reported in that table. The table lists about 160,000 clones, over 85% of them singletons. Recruited during active infection, patients (from Seattle) were subsequently followed longitudinally. The germline V gene has CDR1 MNHEY and CDR2 SVGEGT. With 0 bases removed from V and 7 bases from J, the gap between germline ends came to 7 bases. This CDR3 spans 12 amino acids.

The J gene is TRBJ2-7, the V gene TRBV6-2 or TRBV6-3; the D is unclear. Sequenced input: peripheral blood. The TCR was taken from an older woman with COVID-19, enrolled during active disease. The CDR3 reads CASSYSSGEQYF. In nucleotides, the CDR3 is TGTGCCAGCAGTTACTCATCAGGAGAGCAGTACTTC.